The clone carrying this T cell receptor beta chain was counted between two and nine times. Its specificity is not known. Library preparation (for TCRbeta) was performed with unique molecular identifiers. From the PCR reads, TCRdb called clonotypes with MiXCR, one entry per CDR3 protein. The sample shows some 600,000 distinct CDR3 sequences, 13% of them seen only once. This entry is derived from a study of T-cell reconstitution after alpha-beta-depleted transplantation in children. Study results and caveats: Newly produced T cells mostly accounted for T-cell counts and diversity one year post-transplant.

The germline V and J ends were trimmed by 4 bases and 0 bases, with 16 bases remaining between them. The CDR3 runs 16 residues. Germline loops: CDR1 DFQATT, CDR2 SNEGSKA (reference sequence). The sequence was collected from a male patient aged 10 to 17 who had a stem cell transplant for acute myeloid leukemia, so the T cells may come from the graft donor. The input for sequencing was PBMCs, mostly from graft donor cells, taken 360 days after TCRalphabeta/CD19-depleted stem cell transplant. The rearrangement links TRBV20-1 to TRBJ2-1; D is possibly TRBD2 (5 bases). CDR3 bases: TGCAGTGCTATGAATGCAGCGGTGAGCTCCTACAATGAGCAGTTCTTC. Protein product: CSAMNAAVSSYNEQFF.